This record covers a single TCR beta chain. This sample was included in a study of control samples from healthy donors and cancer patients. CDR1 LNHDA and CDR2 SQIVND come from the germline V gene (reference sequence). Trimming removed 1 base at V and 0 bases at J, with 6 bases between. This CDR3 is built from 14 residues. TCRdb keeps only in-frame clones here, not all; method: immunoSEQ multiplex PCR. The profile shows 170,000 or so clones, around 91% of them singletons. This TCR derives from a woman aged 45-60 years in good health. Sequenced material: blood. The V call is TRBV19, the J call TRBJ1-2; D is ambiguous. The chain's CDR3 is CASSIGTSNYGYTF. The CDR3 coding sequence is TGTGCCAGTAGTATAGGGACTTCTAACTATGGCTACACCTTC. Variable domain in full (rest from reference TRBV19 and TRBJ1-2): DGGITQSPKYLFRKEGQNVTLSCEQNLNHDAMYWYRQDPGQGLRLIYYSQIVNDFQKGDIAEGYSVSREKKESFPLTVTSAQKNPTAFYLCASSIGTSNYGYTFGSGTRLTVV.